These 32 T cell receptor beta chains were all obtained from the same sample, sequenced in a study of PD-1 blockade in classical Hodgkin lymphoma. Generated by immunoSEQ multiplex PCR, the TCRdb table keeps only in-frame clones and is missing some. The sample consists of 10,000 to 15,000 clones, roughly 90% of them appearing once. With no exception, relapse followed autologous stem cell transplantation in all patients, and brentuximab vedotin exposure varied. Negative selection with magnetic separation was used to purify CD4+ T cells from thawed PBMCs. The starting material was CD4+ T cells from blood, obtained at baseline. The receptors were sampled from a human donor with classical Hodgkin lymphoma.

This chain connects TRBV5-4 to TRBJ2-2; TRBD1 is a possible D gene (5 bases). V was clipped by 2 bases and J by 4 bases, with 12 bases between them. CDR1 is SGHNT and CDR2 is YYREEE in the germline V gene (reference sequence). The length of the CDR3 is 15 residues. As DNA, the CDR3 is TGTGCCAGCAGCTTACAAGAAGGGGTCACCGGGGAGCTGTTTTTT. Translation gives CASSLQEGVTGELFF.

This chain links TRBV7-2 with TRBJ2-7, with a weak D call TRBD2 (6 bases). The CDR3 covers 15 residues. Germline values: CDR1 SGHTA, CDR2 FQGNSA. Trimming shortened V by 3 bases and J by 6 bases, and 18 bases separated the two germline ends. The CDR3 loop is CASSLSRGSHGEQYF. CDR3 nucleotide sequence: TGTGCCAGCAGCTTGTCGCGGGGCTCCCACGGCGAGCAGTACTTC.

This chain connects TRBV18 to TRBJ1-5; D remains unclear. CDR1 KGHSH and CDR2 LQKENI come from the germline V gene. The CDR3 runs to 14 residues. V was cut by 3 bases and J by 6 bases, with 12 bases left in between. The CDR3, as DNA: TGTGCCAGCTCACCGCTACCTCAGAGTCAGCCCCAGCATTTT. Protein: CASSPLPQSQPQHF.

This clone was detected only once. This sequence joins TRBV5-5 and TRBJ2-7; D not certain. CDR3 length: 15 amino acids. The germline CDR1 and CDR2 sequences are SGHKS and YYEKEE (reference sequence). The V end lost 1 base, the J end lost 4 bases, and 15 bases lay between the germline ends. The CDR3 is CASSLFPTDGYEQYF. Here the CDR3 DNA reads TGTGCCAGCAGCTTGTTCCCCACGGACGGGTACGAGCAGTACTTC.

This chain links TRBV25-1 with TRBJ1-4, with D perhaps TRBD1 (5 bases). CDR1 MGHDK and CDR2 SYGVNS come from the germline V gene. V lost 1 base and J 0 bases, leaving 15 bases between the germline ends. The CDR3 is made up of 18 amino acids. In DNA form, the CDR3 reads TGTGCCAGCAGTGAATGGGGGACGGGACGATCAACTAATGAAAAACTGTTTTTT. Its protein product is CASSEWGTGRSTNEKLFF.

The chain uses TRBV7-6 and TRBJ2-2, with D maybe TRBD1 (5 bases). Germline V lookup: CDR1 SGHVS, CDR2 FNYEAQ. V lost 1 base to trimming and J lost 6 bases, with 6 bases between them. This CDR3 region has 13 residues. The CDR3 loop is CASSLGQPGELFF. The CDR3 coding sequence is TGTGCCAGCAGCTTAGGACAGCCCGGGGAGCTGTTTTTT.

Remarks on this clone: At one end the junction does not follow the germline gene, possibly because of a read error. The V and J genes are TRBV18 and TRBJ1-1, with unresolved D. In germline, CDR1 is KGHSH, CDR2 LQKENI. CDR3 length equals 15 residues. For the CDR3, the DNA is TGTGCCAGCTCCCCACGGCGGGGAAGCGACACTGAAGCTTTCTTT. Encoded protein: CASSPRRGSDTEAFF.

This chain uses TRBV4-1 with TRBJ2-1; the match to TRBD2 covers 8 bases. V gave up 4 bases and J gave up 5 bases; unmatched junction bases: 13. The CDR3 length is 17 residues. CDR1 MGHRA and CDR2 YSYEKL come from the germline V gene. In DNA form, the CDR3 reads TGCGCCAGCAGCCGCCTAGGGCCGCGGGGGGCCAACAATGAGCAGTTCTTC. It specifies CASSRLGPRGANNEQFF.

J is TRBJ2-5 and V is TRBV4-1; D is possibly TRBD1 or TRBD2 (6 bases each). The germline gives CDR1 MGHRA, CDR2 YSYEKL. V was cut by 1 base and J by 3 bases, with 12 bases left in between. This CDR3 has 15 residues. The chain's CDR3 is CASSQVGGLEETQYF. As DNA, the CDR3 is TGCGCCAGCAGCCAAGTAGGGGGGCTGGAAGAGACCCAGTACTTC.

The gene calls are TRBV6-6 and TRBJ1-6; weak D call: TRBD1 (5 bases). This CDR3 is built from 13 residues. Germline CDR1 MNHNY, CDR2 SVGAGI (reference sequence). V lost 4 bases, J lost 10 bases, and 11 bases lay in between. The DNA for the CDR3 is TGTGCCAGCAGTTCCACAGGAGAATCACCCCTCCACTTT. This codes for CASSSTGESPLHF.

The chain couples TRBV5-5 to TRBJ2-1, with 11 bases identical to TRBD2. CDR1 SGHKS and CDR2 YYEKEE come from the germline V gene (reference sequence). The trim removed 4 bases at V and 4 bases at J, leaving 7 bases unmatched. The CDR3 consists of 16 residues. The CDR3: CASSGGLAGLYNEQFF. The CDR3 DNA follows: TGTGCCAGCAGCGGCGGACTAGCGGGCCTGTACAATGAGCAGTTCTTC. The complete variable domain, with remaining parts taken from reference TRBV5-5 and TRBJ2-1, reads DAGVTQSPTHLIKTRGQQVTLRCSPISGHKSVSWYQQVLGQGPQFIFQYYEKEERGRGNFPDRFSARQFPNYSSELNVNALLLGDSALYLCASSGGLAGLYNEQFFGPGTRLTVL.

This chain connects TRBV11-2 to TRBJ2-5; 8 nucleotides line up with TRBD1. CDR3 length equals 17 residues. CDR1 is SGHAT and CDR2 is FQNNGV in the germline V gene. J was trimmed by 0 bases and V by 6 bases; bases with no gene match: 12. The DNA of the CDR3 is TGTGCCAGCAGTAACGGGGCGACAGGGGTGTACCAAGAGACCCAGTACTTC. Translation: CASSNGATGVYQETQYF.

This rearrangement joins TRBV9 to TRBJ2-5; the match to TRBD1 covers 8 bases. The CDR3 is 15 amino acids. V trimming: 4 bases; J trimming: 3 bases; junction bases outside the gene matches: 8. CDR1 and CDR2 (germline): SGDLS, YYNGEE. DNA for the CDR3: TGTGCCAGCAGCCCTCAGGGGGCGCGGGAAGAGACCCAGTACTTC. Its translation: CASSPQGAREETQYF.

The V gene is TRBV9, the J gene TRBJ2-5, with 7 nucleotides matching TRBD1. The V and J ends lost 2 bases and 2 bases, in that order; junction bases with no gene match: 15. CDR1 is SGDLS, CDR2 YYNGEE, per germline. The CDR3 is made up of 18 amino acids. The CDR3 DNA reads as TGTGCCAGCAGCGTGGAAACCGGACAGGCCACAGGGCAAGAGACCCAGTACTTC. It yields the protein CASSVETGQATGQETQYF. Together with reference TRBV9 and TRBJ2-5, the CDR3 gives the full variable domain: DSGVTQTPKHLITATGQRVTLRCSPRSGDLSVYWYQQSLDQGLQFLIQYYNGEERAKGNILERFSAQQFPDLHSELNLSSLELGDSALYFCASSVETGQATGQETQYFGPGTRLLVL.

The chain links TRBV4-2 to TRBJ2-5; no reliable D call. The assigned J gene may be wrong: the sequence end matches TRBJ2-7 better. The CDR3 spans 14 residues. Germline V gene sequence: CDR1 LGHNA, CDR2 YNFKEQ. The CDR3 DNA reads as TGTGCCAGCAGCCAAGGAGAAAGGCTCTACGAGCAGTACTTC. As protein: CASSQGERLYEQYF.

The CDR3 sequence: CAIGTGTDTQYF. For the CDR3, the DNA is TGTGCCATCGGCACGGGCACAGATACGCAGTATTTT. The chain uses TRBV10-3 and TRBJ2-3; D is unclear. V gave up 8 bases and J gave up 1 base, with 7 bases separating them. The CDR3 is 12 residues long. Germline V CDR1 and CDR2: ENHRY, SYGVKD.

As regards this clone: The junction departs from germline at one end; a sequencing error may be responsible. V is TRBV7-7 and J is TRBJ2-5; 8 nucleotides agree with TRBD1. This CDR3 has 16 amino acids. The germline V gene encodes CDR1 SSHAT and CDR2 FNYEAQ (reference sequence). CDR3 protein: CASSPGRQGTYETQYF. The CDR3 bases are TGTGCTAGCAGCCCAGGACGACAGGGGACGTATGAGACCCAGTACTTC.

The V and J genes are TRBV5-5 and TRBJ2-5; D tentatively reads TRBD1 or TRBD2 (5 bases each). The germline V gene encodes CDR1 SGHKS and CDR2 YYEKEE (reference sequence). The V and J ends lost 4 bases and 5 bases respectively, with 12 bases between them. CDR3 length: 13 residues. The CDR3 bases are TGTGCCAGCAGCCCGGGGCCGGGGGAGACCCAGTACTTC. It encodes CASSPGPGETQYF. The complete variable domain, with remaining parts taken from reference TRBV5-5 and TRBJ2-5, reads DAGVTQSPTHLIKTRGQQVTLRCSPISGHKSVSWYQQVLGQGPQFIFQYYEKEERGRGNFPDRFSARQFPNYSSELNVNALLLGDSALYLCASSPGPGETQYFGPGTRLLVL.

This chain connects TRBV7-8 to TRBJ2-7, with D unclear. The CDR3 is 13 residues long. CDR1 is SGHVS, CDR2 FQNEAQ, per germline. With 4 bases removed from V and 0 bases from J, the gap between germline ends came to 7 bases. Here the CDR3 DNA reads TGTGCCAGCAGCTCTAGGAGCTCCTACGAGCAGTACTTC. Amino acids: CASSSRSSYEQYF.

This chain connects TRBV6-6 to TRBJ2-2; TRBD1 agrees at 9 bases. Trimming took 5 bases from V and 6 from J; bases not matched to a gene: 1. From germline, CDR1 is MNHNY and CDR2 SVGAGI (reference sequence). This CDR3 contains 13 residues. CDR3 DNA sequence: TGTGCCAGCAGTGGGGACAGGGCCGGGGAGCTGTTTTTT. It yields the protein CASSGDRAGELFF.

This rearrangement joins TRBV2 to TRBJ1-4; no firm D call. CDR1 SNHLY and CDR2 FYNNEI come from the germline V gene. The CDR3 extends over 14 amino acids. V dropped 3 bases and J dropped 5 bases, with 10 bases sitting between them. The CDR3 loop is CASSDRKPNEKLFF. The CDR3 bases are TGTGCCAGCAGTGATCGGAAGCCGAATGAAAAACTGTTTTTT.

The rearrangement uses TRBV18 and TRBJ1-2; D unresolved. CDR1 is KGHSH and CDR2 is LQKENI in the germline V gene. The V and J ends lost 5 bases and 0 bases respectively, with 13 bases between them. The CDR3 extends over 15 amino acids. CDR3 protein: CASSSGSHPNYGYTF. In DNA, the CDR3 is TGTGCCAGCTCATCGGGGTCCCACCCTAACTATGGCTACACCTTC.

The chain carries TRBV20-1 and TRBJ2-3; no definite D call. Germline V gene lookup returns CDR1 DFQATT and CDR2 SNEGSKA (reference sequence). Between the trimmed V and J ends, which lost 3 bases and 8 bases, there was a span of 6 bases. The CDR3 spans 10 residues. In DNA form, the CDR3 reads TGCAGTGCTAGTTCCGGTACGCAGTATTTT. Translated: CSASSGTQYF.

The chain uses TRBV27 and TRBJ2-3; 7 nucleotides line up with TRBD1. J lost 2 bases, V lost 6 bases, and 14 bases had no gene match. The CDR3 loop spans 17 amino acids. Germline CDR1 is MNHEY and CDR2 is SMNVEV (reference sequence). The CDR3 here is CASRLIWTGSNTDTQYF. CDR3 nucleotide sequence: TGTGCCAGCAGGCTTATTTGGACAGGCTCTAACACAGATACGCAGTATTTT.

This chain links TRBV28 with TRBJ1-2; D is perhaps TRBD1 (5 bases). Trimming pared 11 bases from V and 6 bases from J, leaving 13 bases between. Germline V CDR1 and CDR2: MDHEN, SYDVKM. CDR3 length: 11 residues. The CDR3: CALGETDGYTF. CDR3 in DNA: TGTGCCTTGGGGGAGACCGATGGCTACACCTTC.

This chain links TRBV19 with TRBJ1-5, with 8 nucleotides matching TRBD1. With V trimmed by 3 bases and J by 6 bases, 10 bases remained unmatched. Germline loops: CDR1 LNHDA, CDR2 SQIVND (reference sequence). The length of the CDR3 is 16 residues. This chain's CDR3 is CASSIATIRGLQPQHF. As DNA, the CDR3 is TGTGCCAGTAGTATCGCAACTATCAGGGGGCTTCAGCCCCAGCATTTT.

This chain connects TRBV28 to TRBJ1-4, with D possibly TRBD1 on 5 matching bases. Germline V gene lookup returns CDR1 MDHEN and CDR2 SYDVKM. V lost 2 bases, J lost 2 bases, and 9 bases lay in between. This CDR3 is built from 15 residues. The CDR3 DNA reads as TGTGCCAGCAGTTTACAAGGGGTCACTAATGAAAAACTGTTTTTT. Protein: CASSLQGVTNEKLFF.

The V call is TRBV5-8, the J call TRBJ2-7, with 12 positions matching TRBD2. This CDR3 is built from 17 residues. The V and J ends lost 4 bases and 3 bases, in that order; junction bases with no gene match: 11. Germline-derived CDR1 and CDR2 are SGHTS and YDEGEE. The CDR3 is CASSSGLAGPRFYEQYF. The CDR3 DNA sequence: TGTGCCAGCAGCAGCGGACTAGCGGGACCCAGATTCTACGAGCAGTACTTC.

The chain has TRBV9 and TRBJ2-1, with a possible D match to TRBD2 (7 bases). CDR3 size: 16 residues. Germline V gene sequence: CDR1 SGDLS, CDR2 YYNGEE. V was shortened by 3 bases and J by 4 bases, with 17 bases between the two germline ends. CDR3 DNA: TGTGCCAGCAGCGCCGGTCGGCGGGGGCATTACAATGAGCAGTTCTTC. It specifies CASSAGRRGHYNEQFF.

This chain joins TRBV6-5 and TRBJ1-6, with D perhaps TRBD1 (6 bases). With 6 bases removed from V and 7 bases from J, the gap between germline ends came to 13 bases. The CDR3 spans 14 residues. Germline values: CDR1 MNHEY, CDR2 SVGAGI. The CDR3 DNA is TGTGCCAGCAGCAGACAGGTTACCAATTCACCCCTCCACTTT. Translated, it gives CASSRQVTNSPLHF.

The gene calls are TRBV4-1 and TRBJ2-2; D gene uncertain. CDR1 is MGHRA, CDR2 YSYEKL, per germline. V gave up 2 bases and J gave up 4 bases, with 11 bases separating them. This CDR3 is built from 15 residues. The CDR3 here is CASSQSGRITGELFF. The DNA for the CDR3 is TGCGCCAGCAGCCAATCGGGTAGGATCACCGGGGAGCTGTTTTTT.

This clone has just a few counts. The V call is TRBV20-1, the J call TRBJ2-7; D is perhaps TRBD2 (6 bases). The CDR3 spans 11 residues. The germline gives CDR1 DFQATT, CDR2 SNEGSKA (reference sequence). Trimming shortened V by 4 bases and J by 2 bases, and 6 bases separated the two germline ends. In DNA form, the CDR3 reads TGCAGTGCTACTAGCGCCTACGAGCAGTACTTC. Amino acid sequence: CSATSAYEQYF.